This T cell receptor beta chain was sequenced during a study of shared clonotypes between healthy human individuals. CDR1 and CDR2 (germline): SGHDT, YYEEEE. The CDR3 extends over 14 amino acids. The ends were cut back, 2 bases at V and 1 base at J, with 9 bases in the middle. Participating donors were healthy, HIV-negative adults free of recent acute infections or vaccinations. The study's findings and limits: Relative to clonotypes present in all four donors, those not shared had lower generation probabilities.

As to this clone: Antigen unknown.

Generated by immunoSEQ multiplex PCR, the TCRdb table keeps only in-frame clones and is missing some. Here the sample spans 2 million to 2.5 million clones, under 97% being singletons. The sequence was obtained from a man aged 18 to 30 in good health. Sequences were obtained from naive CD4+ T cells sorted from blood. Indicated subset: CD45RA+ positively selected. The rearrangement uses TRBV5-6 and TRBJ2-5; D remains unclear. The CDR3 sequence is CASSLGPGQETQYF. The CDR3 bases are TGTGCCAGCAGCTTAGGCCCGGGCCAAGAGACCCAGTACTTC.